This T cell receptor beta chain stems from a study of technical replicates of blood from a handful of donors. Some clones are missing from TCRdb's copy, which holds only in-frame ones; the method was immunoSEQ multiplex PCR. The sample carries 75,000 to 100,000 clones, nearly 97% recorded once. Trimming took 0 bases from V and 8 from J, leaving 26 bases between them. Germline V CDR1 and CDR2: MGHRA, YSYEKL. This CDR3 comprises 19 residues. Sequencing was performed on T cells isolated from PBMCs. This sequence was found in a human donor in good health. The rearrangement links TRBV4-1 to TRBJ2-4; the D gene is possibly TRBD1 (8 bases). The CDR3 region has the DNA TGCGCCAGCAGCCAAGAAGTCGGACAGGGAGCGGGGACTGGGGACATTCAGTACTTC. It translates to CASSQEVGQGAGTGDIQYF.